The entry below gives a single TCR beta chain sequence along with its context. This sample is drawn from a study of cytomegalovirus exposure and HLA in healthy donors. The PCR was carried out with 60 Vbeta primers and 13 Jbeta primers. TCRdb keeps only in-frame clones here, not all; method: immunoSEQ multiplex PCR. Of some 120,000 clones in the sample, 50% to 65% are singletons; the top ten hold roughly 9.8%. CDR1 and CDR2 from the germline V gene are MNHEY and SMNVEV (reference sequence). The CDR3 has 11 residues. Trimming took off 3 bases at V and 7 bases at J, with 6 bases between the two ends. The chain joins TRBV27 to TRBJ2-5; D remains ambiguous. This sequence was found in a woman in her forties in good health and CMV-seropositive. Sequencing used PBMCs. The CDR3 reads CASSFLGTQYF. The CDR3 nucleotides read TGTGCCAGCAGTTTCCTCGGGACCCAGTACTTC.